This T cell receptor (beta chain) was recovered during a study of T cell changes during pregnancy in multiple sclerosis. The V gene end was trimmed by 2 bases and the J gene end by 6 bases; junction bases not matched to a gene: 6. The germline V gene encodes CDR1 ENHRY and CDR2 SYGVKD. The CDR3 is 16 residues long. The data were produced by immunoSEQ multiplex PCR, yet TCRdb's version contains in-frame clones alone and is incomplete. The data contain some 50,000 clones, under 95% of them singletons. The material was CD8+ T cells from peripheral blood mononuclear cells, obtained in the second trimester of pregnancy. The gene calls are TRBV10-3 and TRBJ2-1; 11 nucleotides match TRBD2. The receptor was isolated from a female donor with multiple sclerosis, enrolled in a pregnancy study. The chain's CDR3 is CAISEVLAGDPNEQFF. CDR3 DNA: TGTGCCATCAGTGAGGTACTAGCGGGGGACCCCAATGAGCAGTTCTTC.